These T cell receptor beta chains were read from a single sample in a study of T cell responses to AZD1222 COVID-19 vaccine. Clones were sequenced by immunoSEQ multiplex PCR, and TCRdb holds only the in-frame ones, with some missing. The sample carries some 140,000 clones, approximately 90% recorded once. Material: peripheral blood, obtained on day 0 of AZD1222 vaccination. The receptors shown here come from an adult in good health. Both conserved end residues are part of each CDR3. D genes are given only for firm matches. Rows may omit the clone size; those that give it use once, few, many or a size class.

J gene | V gene | D gene | clone size | CDR3 DNA | CDR3 protein
TRBJ1-6 | TRBV30 | - | - | TGTGCCTGGAGTACGGGGCGGGATTCACCCCTCCACTTT | CAWSTGRDSPLHF
TRBJ2-3 | TRBV5-1 | - | - | TGCGCCAGCAGCCCACCAGCAGATACGCAGTATTTT | CASSPPADTQYF
TRBJ2-3 | TRBV9 | TRBD1 | once | TGTGCCAGCAGCTCTGGACAGGGCGGGACAGATACGCAGTATTTT | CASSSGQGGTDTQYF
TRBJ1-1 | TRBV5-4 | - | - | TGTGCCAGCAGCTCCCAGGGCCCAAACACTGAAGCTTTCTTT | CASSSQGPNTEAFF
TRBJ2-6 | TRBV3-1/TRBV3-2 | - | - | TGTGCCAGCAGCCAAGGGGTTGGGGGCGCTGGGACCAACGTCCTGACTTTC | CASSQGVGGAGTNVLTF
TRBJ1-2 | TRBV27 | - | - | TGTGCCAGCAGTTTTCGGGATAACTATGGCTACACCTTC | CASSFRDNYGYTF
TRBJ1-2 | TRBV30 | TRBD1 | few | TGTGCCTGGAGGGCCGACAGGGGCTATGGCTACACCTTC | CAWRADRGYGYTF
TRBJ1-4 | TRBV5-6 | - | - | TGTGCCAGCAGCTTGACAGCAACTAATGAAAAACTGTTTTTT | CASSLTATNEKLFF
TRBJ2-7 | TRBV5-6 | - | once | TGTGCCAGCAGTTCCGTACTCGGACAGCTGACCTACGAGCAGTACTTC | CASSSVLGQLTYEQYF
TRBJ1-1 | TRBV12-3/TRBV12-4 | - | - | TGTGCCAGCAGTCCCAGTCTGACTGAAGCTTTCTTT | CASSPSLTEAFF
TRBJ2-7 | TRBV6-1 | TRBD1 | - | TGTGCCAGCAGCCAAGGGGGACAGGGTTTACACGAGCAGTACTTC | CASSQGGQGLHEQYF
TRBJ2-1 | TRBV19 | TRBD1 | - | TGTGCCAGTAGTATGCAGGGGGTCTACAATGAGCAGTTCTTC | CASSMQGVYNEQFF
TRBJ2-5 | TRBV14 | - | - | TGTGCCAGCAGCCAAGTCGGCGGCCCCGGCACCCAGTACTTC | CASSQVGGPGTQYF
TRBJ2-7 | TRBV24-1 | - | - | TGTGCCACCGGGGGGGCGTCCCCTACGTACGAGCAGTACTTC | CATGGASPTYEQYF
TRBJ1-6 | TRBV15 | - | - | TGTGCCACCAGCCTCGGGATCTATAATTCACCCCTCCACTTT | CATSLGIYNSPLHF
TRBJ1-4 | TRBV3-1/TRBV3-2 | - | - | TGTGCCAGCAGCTTCCGTGGGACGGGACTTTTTGACGCTAATGAAAAACTGTTTTTT | CASSFRGTGLFDANEKLFF
TRBJ1-1 | TRBV12-3/TRBV12-4 | - | - | TGTGCCAGCAGTTCACTTGGACGGTCGGAAGCTTTCTTT | CASSSLGRSEAFF
TRBJ1-5 | TRBV4-1 | - | - | TGCGCCAGCAGCCTAGACCCCTCAGGGCTGAGCAATCAGCCCCAGCATTTT | CASSLDPSGLSNQPQHF
TRBJ1-4 | TRBV15 | TRBD1 | few | TGTGCCACCGAGGGACAGTTTAATGAAAAACTGTTTTTT | CATEGQFNEKLFF
TRBJ2-5 | TRBV5-4 | - | - | TGTGCCAGCAGGGACATGCCTCAAGAGACCCAGTACTTC | CASRDMPQETQYF
TRBJ1-5 | TRBV30 | - | - | TGTGCCTGGAGTGCTGGTGGCCTGGGGAATCAGCCCCAGCATTTT | CAWSAGGLGNQPQHF
TRBJ1-2 | TRBV3-1/TRBV3-2 | TRBD1 | - | TGTGCCAGCAGCCAAGTTATAAGGGGACAGGGGGCGAGGGACTATGGCTACACCTTC | CASSQVIRGQGARDYGYTF
TRBJ1-2 | TRBV6-6 | TRBD1 | - | TGTGCCAGCGAACCGGGACAGGGCTATGGCTACACCTTC | CASEPGQGYGYTF
TRBJ1-6 | TRBV15 | TRBD1 | - | TGTGCCACCAGCAGAGATGGGACAGAAGGGTCACCCCTCCACTTT | CATSRDGTEGSPLHF
TRBJ1-1 | TRBV9 | TRBD1 | once | TGTGCCAGCAGCGTAGAGGGGACAGCCATAGGGACTGAAGCTTTCTTT | CASSVEGTAIGTEAFF
TRBJ2-1 | TRBV27 | TRBD2 | - | TGTGCCAGCCGAATTCTAGCGGAATCCTACAATGAGCAGTTCTTC | CASRILAESYNEQFF
TRBJ2-2 | TRBV19 | TRBD2 | - | TGTGCCAGTAAGGCTAGCGGGAGCGTAGAGGGGGAGCTGTTTTTT | CASKASGSVEGELFF
TRBJ2-7 | TRBV6-5 | TRBD1 | few | TGTGCCAGCAGAACCGGGACAGGGGTCGAGCAGTACTTC | CASRTGTGVEQYF
TRBJ1-1 | TRBV7-9 | - | few | TGTGCCAGCAGCTTGCTTGAGGCGATGAACACTGAAGCTTTCTTT | CASSLLEAMNTEAFF
TRBJ2-1 | TRBV6-5 | - | - | TGTGCCAGCAGTTCCAGACCGAATGAGCAGTTCTTC | CASSSRPNEQFF
TRBJ1-2 | TRBV29-1 | - | - | TGCAGCGTTGAAGATCTGAACTATGGCTACACCTTC | CSVEDLNYGYTF
TRBJ2-1 | TRBV15 | - | - | TGTGCCACCAGCAGAGACCCACCGGGACCTCAAAAGGGGGGGAATGAGCAGTTCTTC | CATSRDPPGPQKGGNEQFF
TRBJ1-1 | TRBV9 | TRBD1 | - | TGTGCCAGCAGCGCTAGGGCGACAGGGGGATTTATGAACACTGAAGCTTTCTTT | CASSARATGGFMNTEAFF
TRBJ1-3 | TRBV4-2 | - | - | TGTGCCAGCAGCCAAGAAGAGGCGAGCTCTGGAAACACCATATATTTT | CASSQEEASSGNTIYF
TRBJ2-2 | TRBV30 | - | - | TGTGCCTGGAATCGAGACACCGGGGAGCTGTTTTTT | CAWNRDTGELFF
TRBJ2-5 | TRBV5-4 | TRBD1 | - | TGTGCCAGCAGCTTGGTAGACAGGGGCGCACAAGAGACCCAGTACTTC | CASSLVDRGAQETQYF
TRBJ2-3 | TRBV21-1 | - | - | TGTGCCAGTTGTCAAACCACGAAGGGTCCCGCAGATACGCAGTATTTT | CASCQTTKGPADTQYF
TRBJ2-3 | TRBV5-1 | - | - | TGCGCCAGCAGCTTGGGGGGGTCTAGCACAGATACGCAGTATTTT | CASSLGGSSTDTQYF
TRBJ2-7 | TRBV11-2 | - | - | TGTGCCAGCAGCTTAGTCCCGGTCGACGAGCAGTACTTC | CASSLVPVDEQYF
TRBJ2-7 | TRBV6-5 | - | - | TGTGCCAGCAGTTACTCGATCCCACCACGATCCTACGAGCAGTACTTC | CASSYSIPPRSYEQYF
TRBJ2-3 | TRBV6-2/TRBV6-3 | - | - | TGTGCCAGCAGTTACGACCGCGAGCGGCAAAGCACAGATACGCAGTATTTT | CASSYDRERQSTDTQYF
TRBJ2-7 | TRBV5-1 | - | once | TGCGCCAGCAGCTTGACTGGAACTACCTACGAGCAGTACTTC | CASSLTGTTYEQYF
TRBJ2-5 | TRBV25-1 | - | - | TGTGCCAGCAGTGGGCAACAGGGAGCTCGGACCCAGTACTTC | CASSGQQGARTQYF
TRBJ2-5 | TRBV20-1 | - | - | TGCAGTGCTAGTGGTGGGAACCAAGAGACCCAGTACTTC | CSASGGNQETQYF
TRBJ2-7 | TRBV2 | TRBD1 | - | TGTGCCAGCATGGACAGGGATCCCTACGAGCAGTACTTC | CASMDRDPYEQYF
TRBJ2-3 | TRBV11-1 | - | once | TGTGCCAGCAGCCCCCCAGGCACAGATACGCAGTATTTT | CASSPPGTDTQYF
TRBJ2-1 | TRBV5-8 | - | - | TGTGCCAGCAGCTTGGTGTGGGGGCATTCCGATGAGCAGTTCTTC | CASSLVWGHSDEQFF
TRBJ1-4 | TRBV2 | - | - | TGTGCCAGCAGTGCCGACCGAACGACTAATGAAAAACTGTTTTTT | CASSADRTTNEKLFF
TRBJ1-2 | TRBV10-3 | - | once | TGTGCCATCAGTGAGTCGAATGGTCCTAACTATGGCTACACCTTC | CAISESNGPNYGYTF
TRBJ2-7 | TRBV27 | - | - | TGTGCCAGCAGTTCTTTTACCCCTGGGGTAGAGACCGGGCTCGAGCAGTACTTC | CASSSFTPGVETGLEQYF
TRBJ1-1 | TRBV6-2/TRBV6-3 | - | - | TGTGCCAGCAGTTATGGAGGACCATACACTGAAGCTTTCTTT | CASSYGGPYTEAFF
TRBJ2-5 | TRBV7-8 | - | - | TGTGCCAGCAGCAGGGCGTCCGGTGAGACCCAGTACTTC | CASSRASGETQYF
TRBJ2-1 | TRBV28 | - | - | TGTGCCAGCAGTTATACAAGGGGGAATGAGCAGTTCTTC | CASSYTRGNEQFF
TRBJ1-1 | TRBV12-5 | TRBD1 | - | TGTGCTAGTGCCCTGGACAGGATGAACACTGAGGCTTTCTTT | CASALDRMNTEAFF
TRBJ2-7 | TRBV7-3 | TRBD1 | - | TGTGCCAGCAGCTTAGAGGGGGCCCTCTCCTACGAGCAGTACTTC | CASSLEGALSYEQYF
TRBJ1-5 | TRBV12-3/TRBV12-4 | - | - | TGTGCCACCACAGGATCAAGCAATCAGCCCCAGCATTTT | CATTGSSNQPQHF
TRBJ2-3 | TRBV5-8 | - | - | TGTGCCAGCGACTGGGGGGGCTCGACGGCAGATACGCAGTATTTT | CASDWGGSTADTQYF
TRBJ1-3 | TRBV21-1 | - | - | TGTGCCAGCCTTGGGGGAGTGCGTAACACCATATATTTT | CASLGGVRNTIYF